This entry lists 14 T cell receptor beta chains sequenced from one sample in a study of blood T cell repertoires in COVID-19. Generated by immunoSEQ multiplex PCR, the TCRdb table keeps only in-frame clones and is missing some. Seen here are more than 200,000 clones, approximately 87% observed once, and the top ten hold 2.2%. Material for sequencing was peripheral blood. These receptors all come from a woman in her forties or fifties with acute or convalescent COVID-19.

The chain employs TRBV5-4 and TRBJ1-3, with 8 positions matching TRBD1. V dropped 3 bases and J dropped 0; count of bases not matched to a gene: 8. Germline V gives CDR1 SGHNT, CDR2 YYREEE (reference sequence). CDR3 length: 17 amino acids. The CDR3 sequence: CASSSAGTGISGNTIYF. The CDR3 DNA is TGTGCCAGCAGCTCGGCCGGGACAGGAATCTCTGGAAACACCATATATTTT.

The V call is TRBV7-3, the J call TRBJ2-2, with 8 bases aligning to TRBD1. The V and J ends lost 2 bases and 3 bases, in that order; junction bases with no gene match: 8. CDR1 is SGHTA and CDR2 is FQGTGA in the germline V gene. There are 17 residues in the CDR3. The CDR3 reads CASSLVGGTGYTGELFF. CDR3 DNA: TGTGCCAGCAGCTTAGTCGGCGGGACAGGATACACCGGGGAGCTGTTTTTT.

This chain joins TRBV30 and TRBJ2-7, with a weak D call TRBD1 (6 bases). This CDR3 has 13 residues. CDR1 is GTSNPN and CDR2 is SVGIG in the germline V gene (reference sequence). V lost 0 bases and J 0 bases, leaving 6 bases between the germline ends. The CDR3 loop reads CAWSVGASYEQYF. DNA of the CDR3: TGTGCCTGGAGTGTGGGGGCCTCCTACGAGCAGTACTTC. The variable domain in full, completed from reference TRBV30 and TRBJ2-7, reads SQTIHQWPATLVQPVGSPLSLECTVEGTSNPNLYWYRQAAGRGLQLLFYSVGIGQISSEVPQNLSASRPQDRQFILSSKKLLLSDSGFYLCAWSVGASYEQYFGPGTRLTVT.

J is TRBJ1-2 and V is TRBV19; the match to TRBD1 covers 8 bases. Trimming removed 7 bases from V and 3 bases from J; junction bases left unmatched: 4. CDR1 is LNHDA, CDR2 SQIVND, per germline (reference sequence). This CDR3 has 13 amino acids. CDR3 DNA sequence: TGTGCCAGTACCCTGACAGGGGACTATGGCTACACCTTC. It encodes CASTLTGDYGYTF.

CDR3 in amino acids: CAIRGTGSSYEQYF. The CDR3 DNA is TGTGCCATCAGGGGGACAGGGTCATCGTACGAGCAGTACTTC. J is TRBJ2-7 and V is TRBV10-3; 9 bases line up with TRBD1. In germline, CDR1 is ENHRY, CDR2 SYGVKD. The junction had 7 bases not matched to a gene; V was cut back by 6 bases and J by 4 bases. The CDR3 loop spans 14 amino acids.

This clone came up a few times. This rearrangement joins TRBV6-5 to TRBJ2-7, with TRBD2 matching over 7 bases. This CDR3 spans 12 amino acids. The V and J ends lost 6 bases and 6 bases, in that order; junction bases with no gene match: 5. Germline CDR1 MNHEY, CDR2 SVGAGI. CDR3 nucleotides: TGTGCCAGCAGCCCGGGGAGGGGCGAGCAGTACTTC. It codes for CASSPGRGEQYF.

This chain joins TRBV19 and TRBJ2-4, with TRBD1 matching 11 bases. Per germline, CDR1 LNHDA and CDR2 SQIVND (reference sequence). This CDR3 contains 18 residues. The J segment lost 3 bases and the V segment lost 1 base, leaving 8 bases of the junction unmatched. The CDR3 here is CASSIGPRTGGYKNIQYF. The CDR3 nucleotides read TGTGCCAGTAGTATAGGACCCCGGACAGGGGGCTACAAAAACATTCAGTACTTC.

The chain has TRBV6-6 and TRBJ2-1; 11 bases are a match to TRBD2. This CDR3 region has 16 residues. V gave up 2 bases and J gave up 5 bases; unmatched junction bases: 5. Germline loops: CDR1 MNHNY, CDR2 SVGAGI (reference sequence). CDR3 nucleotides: TGTGCCAGCAGTTACCACAAGACTAGCGGGGACAATGAGCAGTTCTTC. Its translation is CASSYHKTSGDNEQFF.

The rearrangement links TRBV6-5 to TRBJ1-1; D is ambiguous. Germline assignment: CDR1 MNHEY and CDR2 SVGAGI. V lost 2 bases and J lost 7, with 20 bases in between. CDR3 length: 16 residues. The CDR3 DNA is TGTGCCAGCAGTTACGACTCCCCATCGAGATGGGTTGAAGCTTTCTTT. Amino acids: CASSYDSPSRWVEAFF.

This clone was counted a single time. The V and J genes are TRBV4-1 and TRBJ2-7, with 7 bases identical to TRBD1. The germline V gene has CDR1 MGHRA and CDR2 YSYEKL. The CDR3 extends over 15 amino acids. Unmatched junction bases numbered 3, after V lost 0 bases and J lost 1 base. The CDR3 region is CASSQDGGQSYEQYF. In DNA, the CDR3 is TGCGCCAGCAGCCAAGATGGGGGACAGTCCTACGAGCAGTACTTC.

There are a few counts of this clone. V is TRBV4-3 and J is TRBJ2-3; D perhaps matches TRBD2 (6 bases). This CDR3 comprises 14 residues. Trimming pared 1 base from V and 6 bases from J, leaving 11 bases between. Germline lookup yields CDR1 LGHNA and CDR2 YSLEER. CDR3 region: CASSQVAVRDTQYF. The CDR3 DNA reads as TGCGCCAGCAGCCAAGTAGCGGTGCGGGATACGCAGTATTTT.

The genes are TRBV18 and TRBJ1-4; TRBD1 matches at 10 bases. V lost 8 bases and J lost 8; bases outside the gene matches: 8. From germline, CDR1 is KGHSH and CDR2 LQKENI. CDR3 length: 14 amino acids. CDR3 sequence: CASTGQGKYEKLFF. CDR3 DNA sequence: TGTGCCAGCACGGGACAGGGGAAATACGAAAAACTGTTTTTT.

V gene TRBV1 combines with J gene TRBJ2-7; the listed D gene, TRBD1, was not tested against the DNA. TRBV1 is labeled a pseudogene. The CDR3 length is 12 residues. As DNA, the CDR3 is TGCACCAGCAGTGACAGGGTCTACGAGCAGTACTTC. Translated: CTSSDRVYEQYF.

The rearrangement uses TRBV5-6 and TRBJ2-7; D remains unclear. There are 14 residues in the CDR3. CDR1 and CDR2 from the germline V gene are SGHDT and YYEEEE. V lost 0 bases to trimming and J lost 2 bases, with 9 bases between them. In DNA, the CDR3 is TGTGCCAGCAGCTTGGATTCAGGTACCTACGAGCAGTACTTC. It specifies CASSLDSGTYEQYF. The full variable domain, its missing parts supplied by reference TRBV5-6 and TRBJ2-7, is DAGVTQSPTHLIKTRGQQVTLRCSPKSGHDTVSWYQQALGQGPQFIFQYYEEEERQRGNFPDRFSGHQFPNYSSELNVNALLLGDSALYLCASSLDSGTYEQYFGPGTRLTVT.